Included here is one T cell receptor (beta chain) sequence, with context. The data were obtained in a study of cytomegalovirus exposure and HLA in healthy donors. CDR3 size: 13 residues. After removal of 6 bases from V and 5 bases from J, the junction contained 3 bases not matched to a gene. Germline V gene sequence: CDR1 SQVTM, CDR2 ANQGSEA. Both 60 Vbeta primers and 13 Jbeta primers went into the PCR. Some clones are missing from TCRdb's copy, which holds only in-frame ones; the method was immunoSEQ multiplex PCR. The profile shows about 160,000 clones, approximately 80% of them singletons. The V and J genes are TRBV29-1 and TRBJ2-1; 11 positions agree with TRBD2. Sequenced sample: PBMCs. This TCR came from a man younger than 35 in good health and CMV-seropositive. CDR3 nucleotides: TGCAGCGTCACTAGCGGGAGAGACAATGAGCAGTTCTTC. It is translated as CSVTSGRDNEQFF.